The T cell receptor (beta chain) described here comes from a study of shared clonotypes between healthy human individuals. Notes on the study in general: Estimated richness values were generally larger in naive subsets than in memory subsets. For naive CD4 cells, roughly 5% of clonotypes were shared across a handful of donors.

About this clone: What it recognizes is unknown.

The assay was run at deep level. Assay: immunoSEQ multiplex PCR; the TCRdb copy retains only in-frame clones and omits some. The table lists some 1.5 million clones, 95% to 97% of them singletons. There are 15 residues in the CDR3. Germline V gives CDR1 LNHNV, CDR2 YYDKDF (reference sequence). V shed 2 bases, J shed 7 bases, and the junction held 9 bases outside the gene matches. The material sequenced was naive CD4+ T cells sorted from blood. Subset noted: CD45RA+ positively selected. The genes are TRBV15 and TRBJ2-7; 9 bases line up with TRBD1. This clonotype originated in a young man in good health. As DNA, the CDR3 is TGTGCCACCAGCAGACTGCCTAGGACAGGGGAGGAGCAGTACTTC. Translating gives CATSRLPRTGEEQYF.